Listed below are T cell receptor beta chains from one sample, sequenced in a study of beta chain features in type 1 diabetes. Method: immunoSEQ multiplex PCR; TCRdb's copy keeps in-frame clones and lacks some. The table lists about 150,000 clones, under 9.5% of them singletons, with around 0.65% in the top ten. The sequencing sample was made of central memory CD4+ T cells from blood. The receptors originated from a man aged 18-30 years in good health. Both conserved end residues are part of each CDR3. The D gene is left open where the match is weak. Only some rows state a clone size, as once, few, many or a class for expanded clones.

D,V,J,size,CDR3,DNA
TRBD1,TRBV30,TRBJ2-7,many,CAGGQGDNYEQYF,TGTGCCGGAGGACAGGGAGATAACTACGAGCAGTACTTC
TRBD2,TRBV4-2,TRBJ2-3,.,CASSQEPSGGVSSTDTQYF,TGTGCCAGCAGCCAAGAACCTAGCGGGGGAGTTTCTAGCACAGATACGCAGTATTTT
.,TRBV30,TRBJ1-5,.,CASSGSWGNQPQHF,TGTGCCTCCTCCGGGAGTTGGGGCAATCAGCCCCAGCATTTT
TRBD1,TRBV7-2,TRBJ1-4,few,CASSFEGTVGEKLFF,TGTGCCAGCAGCTTTGAGGGGACAGTTGGTGAAAAACTGTTTTTT
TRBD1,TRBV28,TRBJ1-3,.,CASSSRTGGNWRGNTIYF,TGTGCCAGCAGTTCCCGGACAGGGGGAAACTGGAGGGGAAACACCATATATTTT
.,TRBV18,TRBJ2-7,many,CASSRGGGPSSYEQYF,TGTGCCAGCTCACGGGGGGGCGGACCCAGCTCCTACGAGCAGTACTTC
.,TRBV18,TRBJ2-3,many,CASSPGQSTDTQYF,TGTGCCAGCTCACCAGGACAGAGCACAGATACGCAGTATTTT
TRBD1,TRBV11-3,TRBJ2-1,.,CASSLTGVSYNEQFF,TGTGCCAGCAGCTTAACAGGGGTTTCCTACAATGAGCAGTTCTTC
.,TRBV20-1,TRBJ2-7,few,CSADTSEQYF,TGCAGTGCTGATACGAGCGAGCAGTACTTC
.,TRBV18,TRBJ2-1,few,CASSPNTGSSYNEQFF,TGTGCCAGCTCACCAAACACAGGGAGCTCCTACAATGAGCAGTTCTTC
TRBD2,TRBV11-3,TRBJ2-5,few,CASSPRLAGGPVQETQYF,TGTGCCAGCAGCCCGAGACTAGCGGGAGGCCCCGTCCAAGAGACCCAGTACTTC
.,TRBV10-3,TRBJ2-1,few,CAISERRKGEGEQFF,TGTGCCATCAGTGAGAGGAGGAAGGGGGAAGGTGAGCAGTTCTTC
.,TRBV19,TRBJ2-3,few,CASTPGRRGADTQYF,TGTGCCAGTACTCCCGGAAGGCGGGGAGCAGATACGCAGTATTTT
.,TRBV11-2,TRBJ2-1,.,CASSRSFEQFF,TGTGCCAGCAGCCGTAGCTTTGAGCAGTTCTTC
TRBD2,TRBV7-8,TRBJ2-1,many,CASSQYLGTSGYNEQFF,TGTGCCAGCAGCCAATACTTAGGGACTAGCGGGTACAATGAGCAGTTCTTC
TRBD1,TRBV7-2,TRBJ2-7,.,CASSLGRAGRGPVYEQYF,TGTGCCAGCAGCTTAGGCCGTGCGGGCAGGGGGCCGGTGTACGAGCAGTACTTC
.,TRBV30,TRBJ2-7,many,CAWSNGAYEQYF,TGTGCCTGGAGTAACGGAGCCTACGAGCAGTACTTC
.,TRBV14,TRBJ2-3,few,CASSHQVPDTQYF,TGTGCCAGCAGCCATCAGGTCCCCGATACGCAGTATTTT
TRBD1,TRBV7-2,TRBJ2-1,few,CASSSIGTGRYNEQFF,TGTGCCAGCAGCTCAATCGGGACAGGAAGATACAATGAGCAGTTCTTC
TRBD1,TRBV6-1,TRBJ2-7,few,CASTGTGTSSYEQYF,TGTGCCAGCACCGGGACAGGGACGAGCTCCTACGAGCAGTACTTC
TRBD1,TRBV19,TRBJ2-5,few,CASSTVGQGEETQYF,TGTGCCAGTAGCACCGTGGGACAGGGGGAAGAGACCCAGTACTTC
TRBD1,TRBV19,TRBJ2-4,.,CASSDPGQGFNIQYF,TGTGCCAGTAGTGACCCGGGACAGGGTTTTAACATTCAGTACTTC
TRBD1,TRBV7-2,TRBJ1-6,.,CASSPRTGDNSPLHF,TGTGCCAGCAGCCCCCGGACAGGGGATAATTCACCCCTCCACTTT
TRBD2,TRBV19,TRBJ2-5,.,CASTVGRRAGGKETQYF,TGTGCCAGTACCGTTGGGAGAAGAGCGGGAGGAAAAGAGACCCAGTACTTC
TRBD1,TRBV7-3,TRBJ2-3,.,CASSLGQGADTQYF,TGTGCCAGCAGCTTGGGACAGGGGGCAGATACGCAGTATTTT
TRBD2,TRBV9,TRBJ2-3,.,CASSVGAGGTDTQYF,TGTGCCAGCAGCGTAGGAGCGGGGGGCACAGATACGCAGTATTTT
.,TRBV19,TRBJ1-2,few,CASNTGQSYGYTF,TGTGCCAGTAATACAGGGCAGTCCTATGGCTACACCTTC
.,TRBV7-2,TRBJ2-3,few,CASSFQVSDTQYF,.
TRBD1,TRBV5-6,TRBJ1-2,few,CASSAGQGYGYTF,TGTGCCAGCAGCGCCGGACAGGGTTATGGCTACACCTTC
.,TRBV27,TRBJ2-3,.,CASSLPSTDTQYF,TGTGCCAGCAGTTTACCTAGCACAGATACGCAGTATTTT
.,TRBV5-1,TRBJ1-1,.,CASRGADHTEAFF,TGCGCCAGCAGAGGAGCAGACCACACTGAAGCTTTCTTT
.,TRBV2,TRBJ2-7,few,CASSAEGAYEQYF,TGTGCCAGCAGTGCTGAGGGAGCTTACGAGCAGTACTTC
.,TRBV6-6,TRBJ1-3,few,CASTREGGNTIYF,TGTGCCAGCACGCGGGAGGGAGGAAACACCATATATTTT